This T cell receptor (beta chain) was captured by sequencing in a study of control samples from healthy donors and cancer patients. This table comes from immunoSEQ multiplex PCR, and its TCRdb copy is limited to in-frame clones, with some not included. Here the sample spans about 120,000 clones, 80% to 90% being singletons. The V gene lost 1 base and the J gene lost 0 bases, with 9 bases spanning the gap. Looked up from germline, CDR1 is SEHNR and CDR2 is FQNEAQ (reference sequence). The CDR3 totals 15 residues. V usage is TRBV7-9 and J usage is TRBJ1-1; D not certain. The sample comprised blood. The source is a man in his forties or fifties in good health. CDR3 coding DNA: TGTGCCAGCAGCTTAGAAGGGTCAATGAACACTGAAGCTTTCTTT. It encodes CASSLEGSMNTEAFF.